This entry concerns a single T cell receptor (beta chain). Its antigen remains unidentified. The sample belongs to a study of T cells expressing NK-cell markers. At the level of the study: Source material for TCR beta repertoires consisted of sorted CD3+CD56+NKG2C+, CD3+CD56+NKG2C- and CD3+CD56-NKG2C+ T cells.

The CDR3 loop spans 15 amino acids. From its re-call of the 5' RACE reads, TCRdb lists each CDR3 protein once, without DNA. The record lists approximately 550,000 distinct CDR3 sequences, of which the ten most abundant hold about 3.6%. Study-level findings and limits: More than five of the donors carried dominant NKG2C+ clonotypes that took up about 1.0-7.0% of their CD8+ T cells. What remained unclear was the HCMV specificity of expanded NKG2C+ T cell clones.

The sequence derives from a man between 18 and 35 years old in good health. The chain has TRBV12-3 or TRBV12-4 and TRBJ2-4; as DNA is missing, the TRBD1 call by TCRdb cannot be tested. Sample: blood T cells: a sorted CD56 or NKG2C T cell subset, CD4+ or CD8+ T cells, or bulk PBMC T cells (not recorded which). This chain's CDR3 is CASSHSGETKNIQYF.